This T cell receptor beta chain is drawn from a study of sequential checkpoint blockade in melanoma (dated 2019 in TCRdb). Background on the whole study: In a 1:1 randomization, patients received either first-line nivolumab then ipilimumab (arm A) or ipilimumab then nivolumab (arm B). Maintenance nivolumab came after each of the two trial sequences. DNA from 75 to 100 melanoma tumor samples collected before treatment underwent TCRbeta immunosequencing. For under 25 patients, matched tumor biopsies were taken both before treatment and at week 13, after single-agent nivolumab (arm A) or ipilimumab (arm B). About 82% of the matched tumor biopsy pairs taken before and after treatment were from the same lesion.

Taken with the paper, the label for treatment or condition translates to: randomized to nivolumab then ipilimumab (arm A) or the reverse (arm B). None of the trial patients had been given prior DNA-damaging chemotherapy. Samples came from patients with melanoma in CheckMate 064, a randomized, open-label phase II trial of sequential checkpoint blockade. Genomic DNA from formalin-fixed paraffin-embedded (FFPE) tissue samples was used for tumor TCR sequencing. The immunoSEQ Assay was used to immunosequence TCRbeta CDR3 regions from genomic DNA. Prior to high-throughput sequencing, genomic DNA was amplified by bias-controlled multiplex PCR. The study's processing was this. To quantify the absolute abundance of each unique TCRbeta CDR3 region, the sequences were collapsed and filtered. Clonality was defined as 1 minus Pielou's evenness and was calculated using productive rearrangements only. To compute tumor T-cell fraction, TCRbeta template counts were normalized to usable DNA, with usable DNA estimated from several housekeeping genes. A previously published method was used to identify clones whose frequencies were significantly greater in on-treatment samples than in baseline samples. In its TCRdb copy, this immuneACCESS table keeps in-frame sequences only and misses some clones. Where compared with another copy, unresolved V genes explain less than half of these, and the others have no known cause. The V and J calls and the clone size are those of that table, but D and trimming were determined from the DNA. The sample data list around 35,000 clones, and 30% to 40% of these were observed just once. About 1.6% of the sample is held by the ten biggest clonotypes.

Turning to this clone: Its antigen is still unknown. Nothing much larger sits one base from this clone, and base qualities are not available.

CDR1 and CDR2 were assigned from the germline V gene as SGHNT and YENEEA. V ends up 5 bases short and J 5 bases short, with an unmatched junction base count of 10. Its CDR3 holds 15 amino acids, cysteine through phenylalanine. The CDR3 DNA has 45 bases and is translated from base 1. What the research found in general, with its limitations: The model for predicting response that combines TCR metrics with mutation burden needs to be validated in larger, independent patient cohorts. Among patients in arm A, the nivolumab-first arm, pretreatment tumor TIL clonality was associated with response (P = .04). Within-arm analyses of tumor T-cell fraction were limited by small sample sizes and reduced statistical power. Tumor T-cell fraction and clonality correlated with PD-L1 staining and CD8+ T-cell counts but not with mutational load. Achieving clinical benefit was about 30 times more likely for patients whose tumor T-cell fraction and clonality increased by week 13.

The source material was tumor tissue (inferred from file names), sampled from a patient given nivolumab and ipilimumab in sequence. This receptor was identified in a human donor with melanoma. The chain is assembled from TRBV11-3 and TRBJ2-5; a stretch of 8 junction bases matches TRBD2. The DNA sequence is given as TGTGCCAGCAGCCTCCTCGGACTAGCAAGCGAGACCCAGTACTTC. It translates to CASSLLGLASETQYF.